The 31 T cell receptor beta chains below were found in one sample sequenced in a study of beta chain features in type 1 diabetes. These receptors' targets are unknown. TCRB transcripts that were expressed got sequenced, as all of the isolated RNA had been reverse transcribed. The data were produced by immunoSEQ multiplex PCR, yet TCRdb's version contains in-frame clones alone and is incomplete. The table includes under 400,000 clones, approximately 12% detected once. Overall study results and limits: People with Type 1 diabetes carried modestly yet significantly shorter TCRB CDR3s in all four CD4+ subsets.

Sequencing was done on a sample of naive CD4+ T cells from blood. The receptors come from a woman in her late teens or twenties with type 1 diabetes.

This clone turned up a few times. The chain carries TRBV5-1 and TRBJ2-3; D is undetermined. The V end was cut by 4 bases, the J end by 3 bases, with 6 bases between. This CDR3 is built from 12 residues. The germline CDR1 and CDR2 sequences are SGHRS and YFSETQ. CDR3: CASSRETDTQYF. Written as DNA, the CDR3 is TGCGCCAGCAGCCGAGAAACAGATACGCAGTATTTT.

V gene TRBV11-3 combines with J gene TRBJ2-7; D is unclear. Germline CDR1 and CDR2: SGHNT and YENEEA. V was cut by 4 bases and J by 3 bases, with 4 bases left in between. The CDR3 sequence is 11 residues long. This CDR3 is CASSSFYEQYF. In DNA form, the CDR3 reads TGTGCCAGCAGCTCCTTCTACGAGCAGTACTTC.

The genes are TRBV9 and TRBJ2-7, with TRBD2 matching over 7 bases. Trimming removed 4 bases from V and 4 bases from J; junction bases left unmatched: 11. The length of the CDR3 is 15 residues. Looked up from germline, CDR1 is SGDLS and CDR2 is YYNGEE. The CDR3 loop reads CASSPPGRGRYEQYF. CDR3 bases: TGTGCCAGCAGCCCCCCTGGGCGGGGGAGATACGAGCAGTACTTC.

A few counts support this clone. The chain joins TRBV6-5 to TRBJ2-1; 7 bases fit TRBD1. With V trimmed by 4 bases and J by 4 bases, 4 bases remained unmatched. CDR3 length: 14 amino acids. Germline V gene lookup returns CDR1 MNHEY and CDR2 SVGAGI. CDR3 bases: TGTGCCAGCAGTTCCATGACAGGGTACAATGAGCAGTTCTTC. Translating gives CASSSMTGYNEQFF.

V usage is TRBV9 and J usage is TRBJ2-1; 9 bases align to TRBD1. The junction had 9 bases not matched to a gene; V was cut back by 4 bases and J by 4 bases. CDR3 length equals 16 residues. Germline V gene data show CDR1 as SGDLS and CDR2 as YYNGEE. The CDR3: CASSSPGQGIYNEQFF. Written as DNA, the CDR3 is TGTGCCAGCAGCTCACCGGGACAGGGAATTTACAATGAGCAGTTCTTC. The complete variable domain, with remaining parts taken from reference TRBV9 and TRBJ2-1, reads DSGVTQTPKHLITATGQRVTLRCSPRSGDLSVYWYQQSLDQGLQFLIQYYNGEERAKGNILERFSAQQFPDLHSELNLSSLELGDSALYFCASSSPGQGIYNEQFFGPGTRLTVL.

This rearrangement joins TRBV4-3 to TRBJ2-7; 9 nucleotides line up with TRBD1. In germline, CDR1 is LGHNA, CDR2 YSLEER. The CDR3 sequence is 15 residues long. The V and J ends lost 1 base and 4 bases, in that order; junction bases with no gene match: 5. CDR3 sequence (DNA): TGCGCCAGCAGCCAAGCCTCGGGACAGGGTTACGAGCAGTACTTC. Protein product: CASSQASGQGYEQYF.

This clone has only a few counts. The chain is built from TRBV5-4 and TRBJ2-3; D possibly corresponds to TRBD2 (6 bases). V lost 0 bases, J lost 1 base, and 12 bases lay in between. Germline V gene lookup returns CDR1 SGHNT and CDR2 YYREEE (reference sequence). The length of the CDR3 is 16 residues. CDR3 DNA: TGTGCCAGCAGCTTGGGAAGGCGGGACGGCACAGATACGCAGTATTTT. Translated, it gives CASSLGRRDGTDTQYF.

V gene TRBV5-6 combines with J gene TRBJ1-1, with a tentative D call TRBD1 (5 bases). The CDR3 sequence is 13 residues long. Germline V gene sequence: CDR1 SGHDT, CDR2 YYEEEE. V lost 3 bases to trimming and J lost 0 bases, with 6 bases between them. The CDR3 bases are TGTGCCAGCAGCTCGACAGTGAACACTGAAGCTTTCTTT. Translated: CASSSTVNTEAFF. Based on the CDR3 plus reference TRBV5-6 and TRBJ1-1, the full variable domain is DAGVTQSPTHLIKTRGQQVTLRCSPKSGHDTVSWYQQALGQGPQFIFQYYEEEERQRGNFPDRFSGHQFPNYSSELNVNALLLGDSALYLCASSSTVNTEAFFGQGTRLTVV.

The genes are TRBV5-1 and TRBJ2-1; TRBD2 matches 8 bases. Germline CDR1 and CDR2: SGHRS and YFSETQ. This CDR3 region has 15 residues. V gave up 2 bases and J gave up 6 bases; unmatched junction bases: 7. The CDR3 DNA is TGCGCCAGCAGCTTTGCGGGGGGCCTGGGCAATGAGCAGTTCTTC. It specifies CASSFAGGLGNEQFF.

The chain uses TRBV5-4 and TRBJ2-3; D gene ambiguous. V was clipped by 3 bases and J by 6 bases, with 5 bases between them. Germline V CDR1 and CDR2: SGHNT, YYREEE (reference sequence). CDR3 length: 11 amino acids. CDR3 DNA sequence: TGTGCCAGCAGCTCTCCCGATACGCAGTATTTT. Translating it yields CASSSPDTQYF. The full variable domain, its missing parts supplied by reference TRBV5-4 and TRBJ2-3, is ETGVTQSPTHLIKTRGQQVTLRCSSQSGHNTVSWYQQALGQGPQFIFQYYREEENGRGNFPPRFSGLQFPNYSSELNVNALELDDSALYLCASSSPDTQYFGPGTRLTVL.

In this sample, this clone turned up a few times. The chain uses TRBV5-1 and TRBJ1-2, with no clear D. There are 11 residues in the CDR3. With 5 bases removed from V and 5 bases from J, the gap between germline ends came to 7 bases. Germline V gene data show CDR1 as SGHRS and CDR2 as YFSETQ. Here the CDR3 DNA reads TGCGCCAGCAGTGGCTTGTATGGCTACACCTTC. It is translated as CASSGLYGYTF. The full variable domain, in which reference TRBV5-1 and TRBJ1-2 provide the parts outside the CDR3, is KAGVTQTPRYLIKTRGQQVTLSCSPISGHRSVSWYQQTPGQGLQFLFEYFSETQRNKGNFPGRFSGRQFSNSRSEMNVSTLELGDSALYLCASSGLYGYTFGSGTRLTVV.

This sequence joins TRBV29-1 and TRBJ1-2; 7 positions agree with TRBD1. This CDR3 is built from 13 residues. Germline CDR1 reads SQVTM; CDR2 reads ANQGSEA. The V and J ends lost 7 bases and 4 bases, in that order; junction bases with no gene match: 9. CDR3 sequence: CSAPTTGSYGYTF. The CDR3 DNA follows: TGCAGCGCCCCAACGACAGGGAGCTATGGCTACACCTTC.

This clone turned up a few times. V usage is TRBV4-3 and J usage is TRBJ2-5, with TRBD2 matching over 10 bases. After removal of 1 base from V and 2 bases from J, the junction contained 7 bases not matched to a gene. The CDR3 runs to 17 residues. Germline CDR1 and CDR2: LGHNA and YSLEER. The CDR3 spells CASSQGAQREGQETQYF. The CDR3 DNA follows: TGCGCCAGCAGCCAAGGTGCCCAGCGGGAGGGTCAAGAGACCCAGTACTTC.

This clone was counted between two and nine times. The V gene is TRBV6-5, the J gene TRBJ2-3; a weak D match, TRBD1 (5 bases). Per germline, CDR1 MNHEY and CDR2 SVGAGI. The CDR3 length is 14 residues. V lost 2 bases and J lost 6, with 12 bases in between. The CDR3 reads CASSYAKPGDTQYF. Written as DNA, the CDR3 is TGTGCCAGCAGTTACGCCAAACCAGGGGATACGCAGTATTTT.

This clone turned up a few times. Other DNA sequences in this sample translate to the same CDR3. This chain uses TRBV5-1 with TRBJ2-3; TRBD2 is a possible D gene (5 bases). The V end lost 0 bases, the J end lost 4 bases, and 6 bases lay between the germline ends. Germline V gives CDR1 SGHRS, CDR2 YFSETQ. This CDR3 contains 13 residues. CDR3: CASSLAGADTQYF. In DNA, the CDR3 is TGCGCCAGCAGCTTGGCCGGGGCAGATACGCAGTATTTT.

This chain connects TRBV21-1 to TRBJ2-5; the table calls TRBD2, which could not be checked here. TRBJ2-7 explains the end of the DNA better; the J call may be wrong. TRBV21-1 is labeled a pseudogene. The CDR3 contains 14 residues. This CDR3 reads CATRGGGSSYEQYF. DNA of the CDR3: TGTGCCACCAGGGGCGGGGGCAGCTCCTACGAGCAGTACTTC.

This clone was detected a few times. This chain links TRBV11-2 with TRBJ2-3; 7 bases map to TRBD2. This CDR3 region has 18 residues. Germline-derived CDR1 and CDR2 are SGHAT and FQNNGV. The trim removed 1 base at V and 1 base at J, leaving 11 bases unmatched. CDR3: CASSLGPPGGLGTDTQYF. The CDR3 DNA is TGTGCCAGCAGCTTAGGCCCTCCCGGTGGACTAGGCACAGATACGCAGTATTTT.

This clone was seen a few times. This sample includes further DNA sequences coding for the same CDR3. The J gene is TRBJ1-1, the V gene TRBV9; TRBD1 is a possible D gene (6 bases). The CDR3 runs 15 residues. Trimming removed 3 bases at V and 0 bases at J, with 12 bases between. In germline, CDR1 is SGDLS, CDR2 YYNGEE. The CDR3 DNA follows: TGTGCCAGCAGCGCCAGGGGACGGATGAACACTGAAGCTTTCTTT. It translates to CASSARGRMNTEAFF.

There are a few counts of this clone. The chain carries TRBV7-9 and TRBJ1-5; perhaps TRBD1 as D (6 bases). Per germline, CDR1 SEHNR and CDR2 FQNEAQ (reference sequence). The CDR3 consists of 13 residues. Trimming took off 5 bases at V and 7 bases at J, with 12 bases between the two ends. CDR3 region: CASSPRQDQPQHF. The CDR3 DNA reads TGTGCCAGCAGCCCCCGACAGGACCAGCCCCAGCATTTT.

This clone was detected a few times. The genes are TRBV30 and TRBJ2-1; 8 bases align to TRBD1. V lost 5 bases, J lost 5 bases, and 8 bases stayed unmatched. The CDR3 has 14 residues. Germline V gene sequence: CDR1 GTSNPN, CDR2 SVGIG (reference sequence). For the CDR3, the DNA is TGTGCCTGGGACCCTGGGACAGGTCACAATGAGCAGTTCTTC. It translates to CAWDPGTGHNEQFF.

A remark on this clone: Other DNA sequences in the sample encode the same CDR3. The chain has TRBV18 and TRBJ1-2; TRBD1 is a possible D gene (5 bases). The CDR3 has 13 residues. The V end was cut by 0 bases, the J end by 7 bases, with 9 bases between. Germline-derived CDR1 and CDR2 are KGHSH and LQKENI. CDR3 bases: TGTGCCAGCTCACCACCAGGGCAGGGTGGCTACACCTTC. The encoded protein is CASSPPGQGGYTF.

This clone was seen a handful of times. The chain carries TRBV11-3 and TRBJ2-1, with 10 bases fitting TRBD2. Trimming at V came to 1 base and at J to 4 bases, leaving 1 base not matched to a gene. Germline assignment: CDR1 SGHNT and CDR2 YENEEA. This CDR3 comprises 15 residues. CDR3 in amino acids: CASSLGAGGYNEQFF. The CDR3 DNA reads TGTGCCAGCAGCTTAGGAGCGGGGGGGTACAATGAGCAGTTCTTC.

The V gene is TRBV7-2, the J gene TRBJ2-1; 7 bases are a match to TRBD1. Trimming cost V 5 bases and J 6 bases; bases outside gene matches: 13. CDR1 is SGHTA and CDR2 is FQGNSA in the germline V gene. There are 16 residues in the CDR3. The CDR3 region is CASSTQGGAWANEQFF. The CDR3 bases are TGTGCCAGCAGCACACAAGGGGGCGCATGGGCCAATGAGCAGTTCTTC.

As for this clone: The junction shows a germline mismatch at one end, possibly a read error. The rearrangement links TRBV10-3 to TRBJ2-5, with 7 bases fitting TRBD1. The CDR3 contains 13 residues. Per germline, CDR1 ENHRY and CDR2 SYGVKD. This chain's CDR3 is CAITEGQQETQYF. CDR3 coding DNA: TGTGCCATCACTGAGGGACAGCAAGAGACCCAGTACTTC.

The V gene is TRBV19, the J gene TRBJ2-7, with 7 bases lining up with TRBD1. Germline trimming cut 5 bases from V and 9 bases from J; bases unmatched to any gene: 7. Germline loops: CDR1 LNHDA, CDR2 SQIVND (reference sequence). The CDR3 length is 12 residues. In nucleotides, the CDR3 is TGTGCCAGTAGTGCGTTACAGGGGTGGCAGTACTTC. It translates to CASSALQGWQYF.

The sample holds a few counts of this clone. The J gene is TRBJ2-1, the V gene TRBV16; 8 nucleotides line up with TRBD1. The V gene's germline CDR1 is KGHSY and CDR2 FQNENV. The CDR3 contains 15 residues. Trimming cost V 4 bases and J 2 bases; bases outside gene matches: 4. CDR3 residues: CASSPRQGPYNEQFF. The CDR3 nucleotides are TGTGCCAGCAGCCCGAGACAGGGGCCCTACAATGAGCAGTTCTTC.

The J gene is TRBJ2-7, the V gene TRBV29-1; 11 bases are shared with TRBD2. From germline, CDR1 is SQVTM and CDR2 ANQGSEA. This CDR3 has 13 residues. V dropped 8 bases and J dropped 2; count of bases not matched to a gene: 5. The CDR3 spells CSIRLAGPYEQYF. CDR3 sequence (DNA): TGCAGCATAAGACTAGCGGGACCCTACGAGCAGTACTTC.

The rearrangement uses TRBV19 and TRBJ2-5; 7 bases align to TRBD1. The CDR3 spans 15 residues. Germline lookup yields CDR1 LNHDA and CDR2 SQIVND (reference sequence). The V and J ends lost 3 bases and 2 bases, in that order; junction bases with no gene match: 6. The CDR3 reads CASSISGTVQETQYF. The CDR3 nucleotides are TGTGCCAGTAGTATTTCCGGGACAGTACAAGAGACCCAGTACTTC.

This clone was observed a handful of times. V gene TRBV4-3 combines with J gene TRBJ1-5; D ambiguous. The CDR3 loop spans 15 amino acids. Germline values: CDR1 LGHNA, CDR2 YSLEER. Trimming took 0 bases from V and 9 from J, leaving 15 bases between them. The CDR3 sequence: CASSQDHGGPWPQHF. CDR3 coding DNA: TGCGCCAGCAGCCAAGATCATGGAGGGCCCTGGCCCCAGCATTTT.

As DNA, the CDR3 is TGTGCCAGCAGCTTAGAACTAGCCGACGAGCAGTACTTC. Protein sequence: CASSLELADEQYF. The chain employs TRBV11-3 and TRBJ2-7; possibly TRBD2 for D (6 bases). The V gene lost 0 bases and the J gene lost 5 bases, with 8 bases spanning the gap. Germline assignment: CDR1 SGHNT and CDR2 YENEEA. The CDR3 extends over 13 amino acids.

This chain joins TRBV5-1 and TRBJ2-7, with 7 bases identical to TRBD1. The CDR3 totals 14 residues. CDR1 and CDR2 from the germline V gene are SGHRS and YFSETQ. J gave up 0 bases and V 4 bases, and 4 bases lay outside the gene matches. CDR3 in DNA: TGCGCCAGCAGCGTCCGACAGGGCTCCTACGAGCAGTACTTC. As protein: CASSVRQGSYEQYF.